This T cell receptor beta chain originates from a study of cytomegalovirus exposure and HLA in healthy donors. Vbeta (60) and Jbeta (13) primers were used in the PCR. Only in-frame clones appear in the TCRdb table, and some are missing; sequencing was by immunoSEQ multiplex PCR. The sample shows 76,000 or so clones, 73% of them seen only once. Regarding the study as a whole: HLA alleles showed associations with 16,951 TCR beta sequences in a later analysis, at a 0.05 false discovery rate. V- and J-gene trimming in TCR beta was tied to a missense DCLRE1C variant by an analysis performed later. Donor immune exposure was known only as CMV serostatus.

Germline V gene data show CDR1 as SQVTM and CDR2 as ANQGSEA. The ends were cut back, 7 bases at V and 7 bases at J, with 19 bases in the middle. This CDR3 has 13 residues. Concerning this clone: Its antigen is currently unknown.

V gene TRBV29-1 combines with J gene TRBJ1-1, with D possibly TRBD1 on 5 matching bases. The sequenced sample consisted of PBMCs. The source is a woman aged 40 to 50 in good health and CMV-seropositive. The CDR3 spells CSGVRDKWDEAFF. In DNA, the CDR3 is TGCAGCGGAGTCAGGGATAAGTGGGATGAAGCTTTCTTT. The full variable domain, its missing parts supplied by reference TRBV29-1 and TRBJ1-1, is SAVISQKPSRDICQRGTSLTIQCQVDSQVTMMFWYRQQPGQSLTLIATANQGSEATYESGFVIDKFPISRPNLTFSTLTVSNMSPEDSSIYLCSGVRDKWDEAFFGQGTRLTVV.